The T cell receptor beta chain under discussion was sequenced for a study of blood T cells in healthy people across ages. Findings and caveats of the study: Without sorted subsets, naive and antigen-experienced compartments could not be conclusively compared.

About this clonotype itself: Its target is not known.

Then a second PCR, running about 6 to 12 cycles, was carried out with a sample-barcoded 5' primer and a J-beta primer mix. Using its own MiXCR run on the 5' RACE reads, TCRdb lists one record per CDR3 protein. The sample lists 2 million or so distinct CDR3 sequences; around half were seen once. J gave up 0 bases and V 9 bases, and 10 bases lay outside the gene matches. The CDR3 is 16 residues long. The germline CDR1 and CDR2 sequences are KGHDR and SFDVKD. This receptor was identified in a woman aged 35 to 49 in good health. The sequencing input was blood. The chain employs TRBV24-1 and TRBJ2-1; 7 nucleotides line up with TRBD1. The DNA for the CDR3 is TGTGCCACCGCCCAGACAGGGTTTACCTCCTACAATGAGCAGTTCTTC. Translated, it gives CATAQTGFTSYNEQFF.